These 27 T cell receptor beta chains were sequenced from one sample in a study of T cells in Graves' hyperthyroidism and ophthalmopathy. Researchers took RNA transcripts and amplified the TCR beta CDR3 regions from them. The TCR CDR3 first-round RT-PCR relied on the HTBI primer set. TCRdb fed the multiplex PCR reads into MiXCR, producing one record per CDR3 protein. The sample yields some 690,000 distinct CDR3 sequences, about 18% seen once. Sequenced sample: blood. These receptors were collected from a man in his forties or fifties with Graves' hyperthyroidism.

This clonotype has at least ten counts. The chain couples TRBV18 to TRBJ2-3, with TRBD1 identical over 7 bases. With 5 bases clipped from V and 5 bases from J, the junction kept 7 bases outside the gene matches. Germline CDR1 reads KGHSH; CDR2 reads LQKENI. This CDR3 comprises 14 residues. The CDR3 loop reads CASSEQGLLDTQYF. Written as DNA, the CDR3 is TGTGCCAGCTCAGAACAGGGGCTCCTAGATACGCAGTATTTT.

The V call is TRBV10-3, the J call TRBJ2-7; D might be TRBD1 (6 bases). The CDR3 contains 14 residues. V lost 5 bases and J 4 bases, leaving 15 bases between the germline ends. CDR1 and CDR2 from the germline V gene are ENHRY and SYGVKD. The CDR3 nucleotides read TGTGCCATCAGTTCCCCCGGGACATCTTACGAGCAGTACTTC. Amino acid sequence: CAISSPGTSYEQYF.

In this sample, this clonotype turned up many times. The CDR3 DNA sequence: TGTGCCAGCAGTGTAGGGGAAAATCAGCCCCAGCATTTT. Its translation is CASSVGENQPQHF. The J gene is TRBJ1-5, the V gene TRBV2, with D tentatively TRBD1 (5 bases). The length of the CDR3 is 13 residues. Trimming left V 4 bases short and J 4 bases short, with 8 bases between. CDR1 and CDR2 from the germline V gene are SNHLY and FYNNEI.

The chain combines TRBV12-3 or TRBV12-4 with TRBJ2-5, with D perhaps TRBD1 (6 bases). Trimming took off 6 bases at V and 1 base at J, with 12 bases between the two ends. The CDR3 loop spans 14 amino acids. The DNA for the CDR3 is TGTGCCAGCAGACCTGGACAGTTCCAAGAGACCCAGTACTTC. Encoded protein: CASRPGQFQETQYF.

The chain carries TRBV12-3 or TRBV12-4 and TRBJ2-1; 12 bases are a match to TRBD2. J was trimmed by 4 bases and V by 5 bases; bases with no gene match: 6. The CDR3 loop spans 16 amino acids. CDR3 region: CASSPSSGGVYNEQFF. The CDR3 region has the DNA TGTGCCAGCAGTCCATCTAGCGGGGGGGTATACAATGAGCAGTTCTTC.

This clonotype was counted only a few times. The chain links TRBV7-6 to TRBJ2-4; D might be TRBD2 (6 bases). The germline V gene has CDR1 SGHVS and CDR2 FNYEAQ. Trimming removed 1 base from V and 5 bases from J, with 15 bases in between. The CDR3 totals 16 residues. CDR3 in DNA: TGTGCCAGCAGCTTAGGGACGGGAGCACTAGAAAACATTCAGTACTTC. Translating gives CASSLGTGALENIQYF.

This clonotype was seen many times. One junction end disagrees with the germline gene, perhaps due to a read error. V gene TRBV4-3 combines with J gene TRBJ2-5, with 10 bases aligning to TRBD1. The germline V gene encodes CDR1 LGHNA and CDR2 YSLEER. The length of the CDR3 is 14 residues. CDR3 bases: TGTGCCAGCAGCCAGGGACAGGGGAGAGAGACCCAGTACTTC. Its protein product is CASSQGQGRETQYF.

In this sample, this clonotype turned up many times. The chain combines TRBV6-1 with TRBJ2-1; perhaps TRBD2 as D (6 bases). Germline assignment: CDR1 MNHNS and CDR2 SASEGT. V lost 6 bases to trimming and J lost 8 bases, with 14 bases between them. The CDR3 spans 13 residues. The CDR3 nucleotides read TGTGCCAGCAGCCTGCGGGGTAGCGATGAGCAGTTCTTC. Translation gives CASSLRGSDEQFF.

Turning to this clonotype: Just one base apart from a much larger clone, this may be a read error. The chain recombines TRBV27 with TRBJ2-7; 12 bases agree with TRBD2. Trimming removed 5 bases from V and 3 bases from J; junction bases left unmatched: 8. The V gene's germline CDR1 is MNHEY and CDR2 SMNVEV (reference sequence). CDR3 length equals 16 residues. The CDR3 nucleotides are TGTGCCAGCAGTGACTCCAGACTAGCGGGAGTCTACGAGCAGTACTTC. Amino acids: CASSDSRLAGVYEQYF.

Ten or more counts support this clonotype. The chain uses TRBV20-1 and TRBJ2-7; 11 bases agree with TRBD2. This CDR3 is built from 15 residues. Per the germline V gene, CDR1 is DFQATT and CDR2 is SNEGSKA (reference sequence). The J segment lost 5 bases and the V segment lost 3 bases, leaving 9 bases of the junction unmatched. The CDR3 spells CSASKRLAGQDEQYF. The CDR3 region has the DNA TGCAGTGCTAGTAAGAGACTAGCGGGACAGGACGAGCAGTACTTC.

This clonotype has ten or more counts. This chain connects TRBV11-2 to TRBJ2-3; 8 bases map to TRBD2. Germline V gives CDR1 SGHAT, CDR2 FQNNGV. The CDR3 contains 13 residues. Losses at the gene ends were 5 bases for V and 6 bases for J; bases not matched to a gene: 4. The CDR3 protein is CASSRAGVDTQYF. The CDR3 region has the DNA TGTGCCAGCAGCAGAGCGGGAGTGGATACGCAGTATTTT.

CDR3 DNA sequence: TGCAGCGCCGACAGGGGTGGTGGCTATGGCTACACCTTC. This translates into CSADRGGGYGYTF. The V and J genes are TRBV29-1 and TRBJ1-2; 8 nucleotides align to TRBD1. CDR1 is SQVTM, CDR2 ANQGSEA, per germline. The J segment lost 4 bases and the V segment lost 7 bases, leaving 8 bases of the junction unmatched. The CDR3 runs to 13 residues.

This clonotype occurred many times. The chain is built from TRBV24-1 and TRBJ2-2; TRBD2 is a possible D gene (5 bases). The CDR3 runs to 15 residues. V lost 7 bases and J 1 base, leaving 12 bases between the germline ends. CDR1 is KGHDR, CDR2 SFDVKD, per germline. CDR3 in amino acids: CATSAPGMNTGELFF. The CDR3, as DNA: TGTGCCACCAGCGCTCCCGGGATGAACACCGGGGAGCTGTTTTTT.

The V call is TRBV9, the J call TRBJ2-1, with a possible D match to TRBD1 (5 bases). The ends were cut back, 0 bases at V and 6 bases at J, with 19 bases in the middle. Germline lookup yields CDR1 SGDLS and CDR2 YYNGEE. The CDR3 is 17 residues long. The DNA for the CDR3 is TGTGCCAGCAGCGTAGCAACAGGTCCTAATCCGGGCAATGAGCAGTTCTTC. This gives the protein CASSVATGPNPGNEQFF.

This clonotype occurred many times. The chain carries TRBV2 and TRBJ2-7; TRBD2 aligns across 7 bases. There are 13 residues in the CDR3. Germline trimming cut 6 bases from V and 3 bases from J; bases unmatched to any gene: 5. Germline assignment: CDR1 SNHLY and CDR2 FYNNEI. The CDR3 spells CASRRTSRYEQYF. The CDR3 coding sequence is TGTGCCAGCAGGAGGACTAGTCGCTACGAGCAGTACTTC.

This clonotype was detected only a few times. The V gene is TRBV3-1, the J gene TRBJ2-1; 7 bases line up with TRBD2. This CDR3 is 16 amino acids long. Germline lookup yields CDR1 LGHDT and CDR2 YNNKEL (reference sequence). The V and J ends lost 0 bases and 6 bases, in that order; junction bases with no gene match: 8. In DNA, the CDR3 is TGTGCCAGCAGCCAAGATTTCGGCGGGAGACTCAATGAGCAGTTCTTC. Translated, it gives CASSQDFGGRLNEQFF.

The chain recombines TRBV9 with TRBJ1-5, with a tentative D call TRBD1 (6 bases). CDR3 length: 16 residues. V was shortened by 0 bases and J by 5 bases, with 15 bases between the two germline ends. Germline V CDR1 and CDR2: SGDLS, YYNGEE. The DNA of the CDR3 is TGTGCCAGCAGCGTAGGTTCCGGACAGTCGGATCAGCCCCAGCATTTT. Protein: CASSVGSGQSDQPQHF.

This clonotype occurred many times. The chain links TRBV30 to TRBJ1-6; perhaps TRBD1 as D (5 bases). Germline V gene data show CDR1 as GTSNPN and CDR2 as SVGIG (reference sequence). Trimming shortened V by 0 bases and J by 2 bases, and 8 bases separated the two germline ends. This CDR3 is built from 15 residues. The DNA of the CDR3 is TGTGCCTGGAGTGTCGGGGGTACCTATAATTCACCCCTCCACTTT. Translated, it gives CAWSVGGTYNSPLHF.

This clonotype was picked up many times. The chain employs TRBV27 and TRBJ2-2; TRBD1 is a possible D gene (5 bases). V lost 4 bases, J lost 5 bases, and 11 bases lay in between. CDR3 length equals 14 residues. The germline V gene has CDR1 MNHEY and CDR2 SMNVEV (reference sequence). CDR3 loop: CASSYQGKTGELFF. CDR3 in DNA: TGTGCCAGCAGTTATCAGGGCAAAACCGGGGAGCTGTTTTTT.

The rearrangement joins TRBV10-3 to TRBJ2-1; D is unclear. The germline gives CDR1 ENHRY, CDR2 SYGVKD. Trimming shortened V by 5 bases and J by 0 bases, and 8 bases separated the two germline ends. The CDR3 length is 14 residues. CDR3 nucleotide sequence: TGTGCCATCAGTTCCGGCGGCTCCTACAATGAGCAGTTCTTC. It codes for CAISSGGSYNEQFF.

This clonotype was counted many times. In DNA, the CDR3 is TGCGCCAGCAGCTTCGGCACGGGACTAGCGGGAGGCTATGAGCAGTTCTTC. This gives the protein CASSFGTGLAGGYEQFF. The V call is TRBV5-1, the J call TRBJ2-1; 15 bases match TRBD2. This CDR3 comprises 17 residues. Losses at the gene ends were 2 bases for V and 8 bases for J; bases not matched to a gene: 8. Germline CDR1 and CDR2: SGHRS and YFSETQ.

The rearrangement uses TRBV7-9 and TRBJ1-1; 8 positions agree with TRBD1. Germline loops: CDR1 SEHNR, CDR2 FQNEAQ (reference sequence). The CDR3 has 15 residues. V shed 5 bases, J shed 4 bases, and the junction held 9 bases outside the gene matches. CDR3 loop: CASSIRDRKLTEAFF. CDR3 coding DNA: TGTGCCAGCAGCATCCGGGACAGGAAACTCACTGAAGCTTTCTTT.

The CDR3 here is CASSQNSGTGANTIYF. CDR3 nucleotide sequence: TGCGCCAGCAGCCAAAACTCCGGGACAGGGGCGAACACCATATATTTT. The J gene is TRBJ1-3, the V gene TRBV4-1; TRBD1 matches at 10 bases. This CDR3 has 16 amino acids. Germline lookup yields CDR1 MGHRA and CDR2 YSYEKL. Losses at the gene ends were 2 bases for V and 7 bases for J; bases not matched to a gene: 8.

The CDR3 loop is CASSRPGQLRSSEAFF. CDR3 bases: TGTGCCAGCAGTCGCCCCGGGCAACTTCGGTCTTCTGAAGCTTTCTTT. V usage is TRBV6-1 and J usage is TRBJ1-1; the D is unclear. The CDR3 length is 16 residues. V was cut by 5 bases and J by 6 bases, with 22 bases left in between. From germline, CDR1 is MNHNS and CDR2 SASEGT.

As DNA, the CDR3 is TGTGCCAGCAGTTCAGACAGGGGACGCACGAATACGCAGTATTTT. Its translation is CASSSDRGRTNTQYF. The chain employs TRBV2 and TRBJ2-3, with 8 bases identical to TRBD1. From germline, CDR1 is SNHLY and CDR2 FYNNEI. CDR3 length: 15 residues. Trimming took 5 bases from V and 7 from J; bases not matched to a gene: 11.

This chain uses TRBV19 with TRBJ2-2, with 9 positions matching TRBD2. The CDR3 is 16 amino acids. Germline V CDR1 and CDR2: LNHDA, SQIVND (reference sequence). The junction had 14 bases not matched to a gene; V was cut back by 8 bases and J by 7 bases. CDR3 in amino acids: CASRRSGSSSNGELFF. DNA for the CDR3: TGTGCCAGTCGCCGTAGCGGGAGTTCCTCGAACGGGGAGCTGTTTTTT.

In this sample, this clonotype turned up a few times. The genes are TRBV27 and TRBJ2-6; no firm D call. The CDR3 is made up of 13 amino acids. With 6 bases removed from V and 7 bases from J, the gap between germline ends came to 10 bases. CDR1 and CDR2 (germline): MNHEY, SMNVEV (reference sequence). The CDR3 is CASSSLEANVLTF. DNA of the CDR3: TGTGCCAGCAGCTCCCTGGAAGCCAACGTCCTGACTTTC.